The source of this T cell receptor (beta chain) is a study of cytomegalovirus exposure and HLA in healthy donors. The study's findings and limits: That first-cohort TCR clusters tended to co-occur in the approximately 110 validation repertoires was found in a later analysis.

Only in-frame clones appear in the TCRdb table, and some are missing; sequencing was by immunoSEQ multiplex PCR. The table has more than 95,000 clones, around 90% seen once. Germline CDR1 KGHSH, CDR2 LQKENI. Trimming cost V 5 bases and J 6 bases; bases outside gene matches: 9. CDR3 length: 14 residues. Concerning this clone: The antigen remains undetermined.

Sequenced: PBMCs. The origin of this receptor is a young woman in good health and CMV-seronegative. The chain recombines TRBV18 with TRBJ1-2, with 7 bases fitting TRBD1. CDR3 sequence reads: CASSSRQGLDGYTF. CDR3 sequence (DNA): TGTGCCAGCTCATCGAGACAGGGTTTGGATGGCTACACCTTC.